Listed below are T cell receptor beta chains from one sample, sequenced in a study of OX40 agonist ivuxolimab in advanced cancers. This table comes from immunoSEQ multiplex PCR, and its TCRdb copy is limited to in-frame clones, with some not included. The table shows over 50,000 clones, with about 89% occurring only once. The sequencing here drew on CD4+ or CD8+ T cells sorted from blood, taken in a trial of the OX40 agonist ivuxolimab. All receptors derive from an adult with an advanced solid tumor such as melanoma, head and neck, liver or kidney cancer. The CDR3 runs from the conserved cysteine through the conserved F or W.

J,V,CDR3
TRBJ2-7,TRBV18,CASSLSGASSYEQYF
TRBJ2-1,TRBV10-3,CAISLAGVNEQFF
TRBJ2-3,TRBV23-1,CASSPAIWTGVADTQYF
TRBJ2-2,TRBV14,CASSQVTNTGELFF
TRBJ2-7,TRBV15,CATSRATVFEQYF
TRBJ2-7,TRBV10-3,CAISADYEQYF
TRBJ2-7,TRBV7-9,CASSLRENSYEQYF
TRBJ2-2,TRBV7-3,CASRRESDTGELFF
TRBJ2-6,TRBV19,CASSRWTGGAVGGANVLTF
TRBJ1-5,TRBV19,CASSPGTGLPDNQPQHF
TRBJ2-3,TRBV7-9,CASSSPLAGASDTQYF
TRBJ2-1,TRBV30,CAWEATSGGGEQFF
TRBJ2-5,TRBV2,CASSEDWGARETQYF
TRBJ1-2,TRBV28,CASGRQGYGYTF
TRBJ1-2,TRBV5-5,CASSFGQRQIYGYTF
TRBJ1-3,TRBV25-1,CASRQGTSGNTIYF
TRBJ2-5,TRBV2,CASSAGTGRVETQYF
TRBJ2-1,TRBV12-5,CASGREAGTGVGNEQFF
TRBJ2-3,TRBV5-1,CASSDPRTSGDTQYF
TRBJ2-7,TRBV19,CASSIDGGGNEQYF
TRBJ1-2,TRBV5-6,CASSSQGVYTF
TRBJ1-3,TRBV2,CASRDTGESRNTIYF
TRBJ2-3,TRBV19,CASSRDYGTDTQYF
TRBJ1-2,TRBV6-1,CASIDPRVYGYTF
TRBJ2-5,TRBV7-2,CASSSGLAETQYF
TRBJ2-3,TRBV30,CAWSVRETDTQYF